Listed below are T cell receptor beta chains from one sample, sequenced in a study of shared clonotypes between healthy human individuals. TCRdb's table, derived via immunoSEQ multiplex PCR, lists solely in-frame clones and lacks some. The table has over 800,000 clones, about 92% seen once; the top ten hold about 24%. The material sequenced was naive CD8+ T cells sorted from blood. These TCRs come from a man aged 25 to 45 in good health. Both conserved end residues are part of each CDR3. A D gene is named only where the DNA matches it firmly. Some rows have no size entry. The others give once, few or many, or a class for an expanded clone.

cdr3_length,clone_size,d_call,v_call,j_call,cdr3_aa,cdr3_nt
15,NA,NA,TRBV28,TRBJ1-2,CASSLPITRDYGYTF,TGTGCCAGCAGTTTACCCATAACTAGGGACTATGGCTACACCTTC
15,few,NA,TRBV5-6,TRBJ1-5,CASSLEGYSNQPQHF,TGTGCCAGCAGCTTGGAAGGCTATAGCAATCAGCCCCAGCATTTT
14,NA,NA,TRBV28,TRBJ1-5,CASSLQGRDQPQHF,TGTGCCAGCAGTCTGCAGGGTAGGGATCAGCCCCAGCATTTT
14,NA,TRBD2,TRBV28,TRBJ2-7,CASSLLAGVREQYF,TGTGCCAGCAGTTTACTGGCGGGGGTACGGGAGCAGTACTTC
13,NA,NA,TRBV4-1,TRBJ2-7,CASSQDLFYEQYF,TGCGCCAGCAGCCAAGATCTATTTTACGAGCAGTACTTC
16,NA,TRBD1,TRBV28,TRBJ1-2,CASSLSKTGGNYGYTF,TGTGCCAGCAGTTTATCCAAGACAGGGGGCAACTATGGCTACACCTTC
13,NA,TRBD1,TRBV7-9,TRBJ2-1,CASSHRQGYEQFF,TGTGCCAGCAGTCATAGACAGGGTTATGAGCAGTTCTTC
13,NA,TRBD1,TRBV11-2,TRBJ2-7,CASSIGTAYEQYF,TGTGCCAGCAGCATCGGGACAGCCTACGAGCAGTACTTC
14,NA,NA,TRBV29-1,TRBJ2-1,CSVPGTPSYNEQFF,TGCAGCGTTCCCGGGACTCCGTCCTACAATGAGCAGTTCTTC
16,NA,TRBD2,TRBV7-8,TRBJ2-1,CASSLEGLAGVNEQFF,TGTGCCAGCAGCTTAGAAGGACTAGCGGGAGTCAATGAGCAGTTCTTC